A selection of T cell receptor beta chains follows, all from one sample in a study of shared clonotypes between healthy human individuals. TCRdb keeps only in-frame clones here, not all; method: immunoSEQ multiplex PCR. The table includes approximately 1,000,000 clones, approximately 77% detected once. Specimen: memory CD4+ T cells from PBMCs. These TCRs come from a man aged 18 to 29 in good health. Some clones in this sample may be carry-over from other donors' samples. Both conserved end residues are part of each CDR3. A D gene is named only where the DNA matches it firmly. The listing skips clone size in some rows; elsewhere it reads once, few, many or a size class.

TRBJ2-1,TRBV25-1,-,-,TGTGCCAGCAGGACAGCAAGGGATGAGCAGTTCTTC,CASRTARDEQFF
TRBJ2-1,TRBV28,TRBD2,-,TGTGCCAGCAGAGGTAGGATCGGGGGGGCTAGCGGGAGGAAGGGCTCCTACAATGAGCAGTTCTTC,CASRGRIGGASGRKGSYNEQFF
TRBJ2-3,TRBV29-1,TRBD2,-,TGCAGCGTTGAAGGGGGACTAGTCGATCACCTACGGGATACGCAGTATTTT,CSVEGGLVDHLRDTQYF
TRBJ1-2,TRBV28,TRBD1,-,TGTGCCAGCAGTTCTTGGACAGGAGGTAACTATGGCTACACCTTC,CASSSWTGGNYGYTF
TRBJ1-4,TRBV11-2,TRBD1,-,TGTGCCAGCAGCGCCGGGACAGGGGGCGGTGAAAAACTGTTTTTT,CASSAGTGGGEKLFF
TRBJ1-2,TRBV29-1,-,-,TGCAGCGCCCTCCGAGGGGTGGATGGCTACACCTTC,CSALRGVDGYTF
TRBJ2-2,TRBV7-2,-,-,TGTGCCAGCAGCTCACCCGGGCCGGCAGCACCCGGGGAGCTGTTTTTT,CASSSPGPAAPGELFF
TRBJ2-5,TRBV9,-,once,TGTGCCAGCAGCCCAGGTAGGGGGGGACAGCAAGAGACCCAGTACTTC,CASSPGRGGQQETQYF
TRBJ2-2,TRBV30,-,-,TGTGCCTGGAGTGTTGCGCCCACCGGGGAGCTGTTTTTT,CAWSVAPTGELFF
TRBJ2-1,TRBV2,-,-,TGTGCCAGCAGTACCGGGACCCCCATCTACAATGAGCAGTTCTTC,CASSTGTPIYNEQFF
TRBJ2-1,TRBV15,-,once,TGTGCCACCAGCAGCGTCAGGACATACAATGAGCAGTTCTTC,CATSSVRTYNEQFF
TRBJ2-7,TRBV2,-,-,TGTGCCAGCAGTGAGTCGGTATACTACGAGCAGTACTTC,CASSESVYYEQYF
TRBJ2-5,TRBV19,TRBD1,-,TGTGCCAGTAGTGTACGACAGGGGGAGACCCAGTACTTC,CASSVRQGETQYF
TRBJ1-2,TRBV4-3,-,-,TGCGCCAGCAGCCAGTCCGGGGCAGCGAACTATGGCTACACCTTC,CASSQSGAANYGYTF
TRBJ2-1,TRBV28,-,-,TGTGCCAGCAGTTTATCCCAGGGGGGAGGGTATGAGCAGTTCTTC,CASSLSQGGGYEQFF